What follows are 12 T cell receptor beta chains derived from one specimen sequenced in a study of shared clonotypes between healthy human individuals. Here immunoSEQ multiplex PCR was the method, and the copy in TCRdb shows in-frame clones only, minus some. The repertoire holds 1.6 million or so clones, with less than 99% as singletons. The sequenced material came from naive CD4+ T cells sorted from blood. The subset here: CD45RA+ positively selected. The receptors here all came from a man aged 25 to 40 in good health.

This chain uses TRBV5-1 with TRBJ1-1; a weak D match, TRBD1 (6 bases). Germline lookup yields CDR1 SGHRS and CDR2 YFSETQ. This CDR3 is built from 13 residues. V lost 6 bases and J lost 0, with 9 bases in between. In DNA, the CDR3 is TGCGCCAGCAACAGGGAATTGAACACTGAAGCTTTCTTT. Its translation is CASNRELNTEAFF.

This chain uses TRBV7-2 with TRBJ1-5, with 9 positions matching TRBD1. V lost 2 bases, J lost 3 bases, and 5 bases stayed unmatched. There are 16 residues in the CDR3. Per the germline V gene, CDR1 is SGHTA and CDR2 is FQGNSA. DNA of the CDR3: TGTGCCAGCAGCTTACACGGGACAGGGTCCAATCAGCCCCAGCATTTT. It is translated as CASSLHGTGSNQPQHF. Using reference TRBV7-2 and TRBJ1-5 for the parts outside the CDR3, the full variable domain is GAGVSQSPSNKVTEKGKDVELRCDPISGHTALYWYRQSLGQGLEFLIYFQGNSAPDKSGLPSDRFSAERTGGSVSTLTIQRTQQEDSAVYLCASSLHGTGSNQPQHFGDGTRLSIL.

V and J are TRBV6-1 and TRBJ1-4; 7 bases are a match to TRBD1. The germline CDR1 and CDR2 sequences are MNHNS and SASEGT. The CDR3 runs 14 residues. Unmatched junction bases numbered 7, after V lost 5 bases and J lost 7 bases. Here the CDR3 reads CASSNRGGAEKLFF. The CDR3, as DNA: TGTGCCAGCAGTAACAGGGGAGGTGCTGAAAAACTGTTTTTT.

This rearrangement joins TRBV28 to TRBJ1-5; a weak D match, TRBD1 (6 bases). Looked up from germline, CDR1 is MDHEN and CDR2 is SYDVKM. V was clipped by 1 base and J by 2 bases, with 15 bases between them. The CDR3 is 17 residues long. In DNA, the CDR3 is TGTGCCAGCAGTTTATTGGGACACCTGAGGGGCAATCAGCCCCAGCATTTT. Residues: CASSLLGHLRGNQPQHF.

Note on this clone: This sample also contains other DNA sequences that code for the same CDR3. The chain is built from TRBV28 and TRBJ2-1, with TRBD1 matching over 7 bases. The germline CDR1 and CDR2 sequences are MDHEN and SYDVKM. This CDR3 has 12 residues. J was trimmed by 9 bases and V by 5 bases; bases with no gene match: 4. CDR3 protein: CASSRQGFEQFF. CDR3 bases: TGTGCCAGCAGTAGACAGGGTTTTGAGCAGTTCTTC.

The chain joins TRBV2 to TRBJ2-7, with TRBD1 matching 8 bases. Per the germline V gene, CDR1 is SNHLY and CDR2 is FYNNEI. The CDR3 is 14 residues long. With 7 bases clipped from V and 3 bases from J, the junction kept 8 bases outside the gene matches. In nucleotides, the CDR3 is TGTGCCAGCACTGGGGACAGGCTCATCTACGAGCAGTACTTC. Translating gives CASTGDRLIYEQYF.

The chain recombines TRBV7-8 with TRBJ1-3; the D is unclear. This CDR3 comprises 16 residues. The germline gives CDR1 SGHVS, CDR2 FQNEAQ. V lost 2 bases and J 4 bases, leaving 15 bases between the germline ends. The CDR3 region is CASSLITLAEGNTIYF. The CDR3 region has the DNA TGTGCCAGCAGCTTAATCACCCTTGCGGAAGGAAACACCATATATTTT.

This clone was seen only once. The CDR3 loop is CATSRETRDILFF. The CDR3 DNA reads as TGTGCCACCAGCAGAGAAACCCGGGACATCTTGTTTTTT. The chain is built from TRBV15 and TRBJ1-4, with D perhaps TRBD1 (6 bases). Germline assignment: CDR1 LNHNV and CDR2 YYDKDF (reference sequence). V shed 0 bases and J shed 15 bases, with 14 bases lying between them. CDR3 size: 13 residues.

This sequence joins TRBV5-6 and TRBJ2-1; D gene unclear. Deletions cut 4 bases from V and 1 base from J, with 21 bases between. The V gene's germline CDR1 is SGHDT and CDR2 YYEEEE. The CDR3 is 18 residues long. CDR3 in amino acids: CASSQKLGPTESYNEQFF. The CDR3 coding sequence is TGTGCCAGCAGCCAAAAATTAGGGCCCACAGAATCCTACAATGAGCAGTTCTTC.

This clone was recorded once. The chain links TRBV4-1 to TRBJ2-6; D is unclear. CDR3 length: 13 amino acids. Trimming removed 1 base from V and 3 bases from J, with 1 base in between. Germline V gene lookup returns CDR1 MGHRA and CDR2 YSYEKL. The CDR3 loop is CASSQVGANVLTF. The CDR3 bases are TGCGCCAGCAGCCAAGTTGGGGCCAACGTCCTGACTTTC.

The chain has TRBV10-1 and TRBJ2-5, with a possible D match to TRBD1 (5 bases). Between the trimmed V and J ends, which lost 5 bases and 2 bases, there was a span of 15 bases. The CDR3 length is 15 residues. CDR1 WNHNN and CDR2 SYGVQD come from the germline V gene (reference sequence). The CDR3 bases are TGCGCCAGCAGTCCAAGTCACGCAGGGCAAGAGACCCAGTACTTC. Amino acids: CASSPSHAGQETQYF.

A single count supports this clone. The rearrangement joins TRBV19 to TRBJ2-5, with 9 bases lining up with TRBD1. CDR3 length: 14 residues. V gave up 5 bases and J gave up 3 bases; unmatched junction bases: 4. CDR1 is LNHDA, CDR2 SQIVND, per germline (reference sequence). CDR3 in amino acids: CASSFGQGKETQYF. In DNA form, the CDR3 reads TGTGCCAGTAGTTTTGGACAGGGGAAAGAGACCCAGTACTTC.